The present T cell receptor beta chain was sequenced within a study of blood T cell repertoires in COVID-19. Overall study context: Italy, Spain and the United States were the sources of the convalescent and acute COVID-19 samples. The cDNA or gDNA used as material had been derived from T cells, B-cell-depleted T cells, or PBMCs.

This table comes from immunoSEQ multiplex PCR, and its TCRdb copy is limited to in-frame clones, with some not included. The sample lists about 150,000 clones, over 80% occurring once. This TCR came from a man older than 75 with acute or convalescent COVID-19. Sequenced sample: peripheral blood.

CDR3 protein: CASSSTGTGDINQPQHF. The CDR3 nucleotides read TGTGCCAGCAGCTCCACCGGGACAGGGGATATCAATCAGCCCCAGCATTTT. V and J are TRBV7-8 and TRBJ1-5; 10 bases line up with TRBD1. Losses at the gene ends were 4 bases for V and 3 bases for J; bases not matched to a gene: 9. This CDR3 comprises 17 residues. The germline V gene encodes CDR1 SGHVS and CDR2 FQNEAQ.